This T cell receptor (beta chain) was found in a study of blood T cell repertoires in COVID-19. Study information: The United States, Italy and Spain were the sources of the acute and convalescent COVID-19 samples. T cells, B-cell-depleted T cells, or PBMCs provided the cDNA or gDNA that served as material.

Original handling: Using reference gene primer amplification, nucleated cell counts were estimated. Here immunoSEQ multiplex PCR was the method, and the copy in TCRdb shows in-frame clones only, minus some. V and J calls and clone size are given by that table; D and trimming were obtained from the DNA. The repertoire has roughly 120,000 clones, 85% to 90% of them found once; the top ten carry 3.9%. The CDR3 is 13 residues long. The germline V gene has CDR1 SGDLS and CDR2 YYNGEE. V gave up 2 bases and J gave up 10 bases; unmatched junction bases: 4. V usage is TRBV9 and J usage is TRBJ1-1, with TRBD1 identical over 11 bases. Sequencing used peripheral blood. The clonotype originates from a man between 60 and 70 years old with acute or convalescent COVID-19. The CDR3 coding sequence is TGTGCCAGCAGCGTTCTGGACAGGGGGCGAGCTTTCTTT. It yields the protein CASSVLDRGRAFF.